A selection of T cell receptor beta chains follows, all from one sample in a study of preoperative IRX-2 immunotherapy in early breast cancer. The table came from immunoSEQ multiplex PCR; TCRdb's copy has only in-frame clones and leaves some out. Among about 24,000 clones listed, 70% to 90% were seen once. The sequences come from tumor tissue, collected after IRX-2 immunotherapy. These receptor sequences come from a human donor with breast cancer. Both conserved end residues are part of each CDR3. D genes are given only for firm matches. Size is omitted from some rows. Given values are once, few, many or a class for expanded clones.

>once|TRBV10-2|TRBJ1-5|.
TGCGCCAGCAGACACGAGAGCAATCAGCCCCAGCATTTT
CASRHESNQPQHF
>.|TRBV28|TRBJ1-2|.
TGTGCCAGCAGACACCCCGAGGGTAACTATGGCTACACCTTC
CASRHPEGNYGYTF
>.|TRBV10-3|TRBJ1-1|.
TGTGCCATCAGTGTATCGGCCCAGAACACTGAAGCTTTCTTT
CAISVSAQNTEAFF
>.|TRBV4-1|TRBJ1-5|.
TGCGCCAGCAGCCGGGACGGTAATCAGCCCCAGCATTTT
CASSRDGNQPQHF
>.|TRBV7-2|TRBJ1-5|.
TGTGCCAGCAGCCTGGCCGGGGTAGTTCATCAGCCCCAGCATTTT
CASSLAGVVHQPQHF
>.|TRBV5-1|TRBJ1-2|.
TGCGCCAGCAGCTTGGAACGGGGGGCGCGTGGCTACACCTTC
CASSLERGARGYTF
>.|TRBV18|TRBJ1-3|TRBD1
TGTGCCAGCTCACCCCAGACAGGGCCCCTTGGAAACACCATATATTTT
CASSPQTGPLGNTIYF
>.|TRBV14|TRBJ1-2|TRBD1
TGTGCCAGCAGCCATGAGGGACAGGGAGTGAATGGCTACACCTTC
CASSHEGQGVNGYTF
>.|TRBV19|TRBJ2-1|TRBD2
TGTGCCAGTAGGCCCCGGGGGGGTATATACAATGAGCAGTTCTTC
CASRPRGGIYNEQFF
>.|TRBV5-6|TRBJ2-7|.
TGTGCCAGCAGCTTGGTGGGACCGTCTTCCCAGCAGTACTTC
CASSLVGPSSQQYF
>.|TRBV2|TRBJ2-4|.
TGTGCCAGCAACCCGGTGACAGAACTAGCCAAAAACATTCAGTACTTC
CASNPVTELAKNIQYF
>.|TRBV11-3|TRBJ2-5|.
TGTGCCAGCAGCTTTGAGGAGACCCAGTACTTC
CASSFEETQYF
>.|TRBV6-6|TRBJ2-3|.
TGTGCCAGCAGTTACGTAAGGTCGAGGGGCACAGATACGCAGTATTTT
CASSYVRSRGTDTQYF
>.|TRBV19|TRBJ1-5|.
TGTGCCGGGAGCGAACGATATAGCAATCAGCCCCAGCATTTT
CAGSERYSNQPQHF
>.|TRBV2|TRBJ1-2|.
TGTGCCAGCAGTGAATTGCGGAACTATGGCTACACCTTC
CASSELRNYGYTF
>.|TRBV30|TRBJ1-3|.
TGTGCCTGGAGTGTAGGCCCGAGGGTGAGGACTGGAAACACCATATATTTT
CAWSVGPRVRTGNTIYF
>.|TRBV19|TRBJ1-5|TRBD1
TGTGCCAGTACGGAAATGTGGACAGGGGCGACTCAGCCCCAGCATTTT
CASTEMWTGATQPQHF